The next 5 T cell receptor beta chains were all read from a single sample in a study of blood T cell repertoires in COVID-19. TCRdb's copy holds only in-frame clones and misses some; the assay was immunoSEQ multiplex PCR. The sample contains approximately 380,000 clones, around 89% of which appear only once. Source material: PBMCs or T cells enriched from blood (not recorded which). The receptors were gathered from a woman under 30 who had recovered from COVID-19.

The chain joins TRBV28 to TRBJ1-1; the D gene is possibly TRBD1 (5 bases). The germline gives CDR1 MDHEN, CDR2 SYDVKM. V was pared by 3 bases and J by 7 bases, with 9 bases between. The CDR3 is 12 residues long. The CDR3, as DNA: TGTGCCAGCAGTTTGCAGGGATTTGAAGCTTTCTTT. Amino acid sequence: CASSLQGFEAFF. The full variable domain, its missing parts supplied by reference TRBV28 and TRBJ1-1, is DVKVTQSSRYLVKRTGEKVFLECVQDMDHENMFWYRQDPGLGLRLIYFSYDVKMKEKGDIPEGYSVSREKKERFSLILESASTNQTSMYLCASSLQGFEAFFGQGTRLTVV.

The chain links TRBV7-2 to TRBJ2-7; 9 bases are shared with TRBD1. Per germline, CDR1 SGHTA and CDR2 FQGNSA. This CDR3 is 17 amino acids long. J lost 0 bases, V lost 5 bases, and 11 bases had no gene match. CDR3 DNA sequence: TGTGCCAGCAGCAGGAACAGGGGGCGGAAGAGCTCCTACGAGCAGTACTTC. This codes for CASSRNRGRKSSYEQYF.

The chain combines TRBV5-1 with TRBJ2-1, with 9 bases identical to TRBD2. The CDR3 has 17 residues. The V and J ends lost 0 bases and 0 bases, in that order; junction bases with no gene match: 4. Germline values: CDR1 SGHRS, CDR2 YFSETQ. Here the CDR3 reads CASSLEVAGVSYNEQFF. CDR3 DNA: TGCGCCAGCAGCTTGGAGGTAGCGGGGGTCTCCTACAATGAGCAGTTCTTC.

CDR3 in amino acids: CASSRWDREETQYF. For the CDR3, the DNA is TGTGCCAGCAGCCGTTGGGACAGGGAAGAGACCCAGTACTTC. The chain links TRBV14 to TRBJ2-5, with 9 positions matching TRBD1. Germline V gene lookup returns CDR1 SGHDN and CDR2 FVKESK. The CDR3 is 14 residues long. V lost 4 bases and J lost 3; bases outside the gene matches: 3.

The chain employs TRBV23-1 and TRBJ2-7; 9 positions agree with TRBD1. TRBV23-1 is an open reading frame whose function is uncertain. Trimming removed 6 bases from V and 4 bases from J; junction bases left unmatched: 13. The CDR3 contains 16 residues. The CDR3 region is CASRPRKDRGIYEQYF. The CDR3 DNA reads TGCGCCAGCAGGCCCAGAAAGGACAGGGGAATTTACGAGCAGTACTTC.